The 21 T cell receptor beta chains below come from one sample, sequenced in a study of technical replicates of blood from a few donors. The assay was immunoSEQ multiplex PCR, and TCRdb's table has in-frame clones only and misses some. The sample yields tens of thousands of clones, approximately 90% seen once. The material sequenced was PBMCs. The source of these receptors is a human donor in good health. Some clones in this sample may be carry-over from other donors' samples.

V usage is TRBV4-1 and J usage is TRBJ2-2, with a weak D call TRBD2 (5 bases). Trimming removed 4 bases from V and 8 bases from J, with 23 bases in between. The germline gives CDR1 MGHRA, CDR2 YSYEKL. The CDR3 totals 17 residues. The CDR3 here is CASSLGPGSVGSGELFF. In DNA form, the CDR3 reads TGCGCCAGCAGCCTTGGGCCGGGTAGCGTTGGTAGTGGGGAGCTGTTTTTT.

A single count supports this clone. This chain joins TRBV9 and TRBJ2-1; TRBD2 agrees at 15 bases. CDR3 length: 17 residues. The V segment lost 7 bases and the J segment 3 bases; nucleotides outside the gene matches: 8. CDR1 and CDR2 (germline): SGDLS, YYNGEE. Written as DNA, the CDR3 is TGTGCCAGCGGCGGACTAGCGGGGGGGATGGGCTACAATGAGCAGTTCTTC. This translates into CASGGLAGGMGYNEQFF.

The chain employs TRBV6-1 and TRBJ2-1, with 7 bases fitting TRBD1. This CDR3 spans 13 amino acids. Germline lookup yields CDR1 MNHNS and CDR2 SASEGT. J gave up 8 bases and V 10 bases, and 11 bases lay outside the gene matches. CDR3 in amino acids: CAIRQGEADEQFF. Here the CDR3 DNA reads TGTGCCATCCGACAGGGAGAAGCCGATGAGCAGTTCTTC.

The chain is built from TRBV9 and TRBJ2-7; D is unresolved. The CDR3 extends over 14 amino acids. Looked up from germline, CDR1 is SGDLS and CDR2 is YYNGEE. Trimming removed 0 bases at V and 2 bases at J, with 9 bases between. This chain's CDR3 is CASSVAGKTYEQYF. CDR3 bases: TGTGCCAGCAGCGTAGCGGGTAAAACCTACGAGCAGTACTTC. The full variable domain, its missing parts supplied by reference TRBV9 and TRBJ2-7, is DSGVTQTPKHLITATGQRVTLRCSPRSGDLSVYWYQQSLDQGLQFLIQYYNGEERAKGNILERFSAQQFPDLHSELNLSSLELGDSALYFCASSVAGKTYEQYFGPGTRLTVT.

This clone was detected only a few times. The CDR3 reads CASSSRGEGQPQHF. DNA for the CDR3: TGTGCCAGCAGTTCCCGGGGGGAGGGTCAGCCCCAGCATTTT. V and J are TRBV6-5 and TRBJ1-5; possibly TRBD1 for D (5 bases). V lost 4 bases and J lost 6, with 13 bases in between. This CDR3 spans 14 amino acids. CDR1 and CDR2 (germline): MNHEY, SVGAGI.

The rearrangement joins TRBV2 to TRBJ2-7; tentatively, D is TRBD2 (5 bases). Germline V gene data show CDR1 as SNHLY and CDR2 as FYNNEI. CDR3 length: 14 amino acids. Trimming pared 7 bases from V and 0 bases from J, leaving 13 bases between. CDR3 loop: CASMSQRSSYEQYF. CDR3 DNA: TGTGCCAGCATGAGTCAGCGGAGCTCCTACGAGCAGTACTTC.

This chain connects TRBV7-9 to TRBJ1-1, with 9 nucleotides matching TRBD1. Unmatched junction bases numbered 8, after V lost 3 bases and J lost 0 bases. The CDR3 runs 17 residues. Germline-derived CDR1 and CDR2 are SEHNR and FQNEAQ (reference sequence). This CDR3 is CASSLGQGMRMNTEAFF. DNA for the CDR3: TGTGCCAGCAGCTTGGGACAGGGAATGAGGATGAACACTGAAGCTTTCTTT.

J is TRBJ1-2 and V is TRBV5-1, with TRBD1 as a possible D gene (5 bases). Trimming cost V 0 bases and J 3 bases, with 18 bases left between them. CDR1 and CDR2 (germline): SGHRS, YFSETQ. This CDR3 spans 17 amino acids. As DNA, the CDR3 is TGCGCCAGCAGCTTGGTGTCGTCGGCAGGGAAGGACTATGGCTACACCTTC. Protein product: CASSLVSSAGKDYGYTF.

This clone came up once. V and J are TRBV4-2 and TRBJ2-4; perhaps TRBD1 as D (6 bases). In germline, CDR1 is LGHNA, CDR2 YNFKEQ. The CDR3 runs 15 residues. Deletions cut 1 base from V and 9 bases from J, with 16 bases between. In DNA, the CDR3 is TGTGCCAGCAGCCAAGTCTCATCCGAAGGGGGCATTCAGTACTTC. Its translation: CASSQVSSEGGIQYF.

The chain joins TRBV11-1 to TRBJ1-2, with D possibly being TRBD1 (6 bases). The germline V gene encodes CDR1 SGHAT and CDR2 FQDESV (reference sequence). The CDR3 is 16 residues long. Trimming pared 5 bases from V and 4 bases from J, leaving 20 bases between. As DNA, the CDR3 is TGTGCCAGCAGCGCGCGTTTTGGGGGCAGGGGCTATGGCTACACCTTC. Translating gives CASSARFGGRGYGYTF.

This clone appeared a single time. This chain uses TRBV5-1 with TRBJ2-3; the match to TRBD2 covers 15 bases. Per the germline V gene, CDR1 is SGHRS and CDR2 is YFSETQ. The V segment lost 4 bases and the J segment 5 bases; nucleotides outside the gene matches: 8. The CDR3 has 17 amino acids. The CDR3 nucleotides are TGCGCCAGCAGCACCGGACTAGCGGGGGGGCGGAAAGATACGCAGTATTTT. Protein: CASSTGLAGGRKDTQYF.

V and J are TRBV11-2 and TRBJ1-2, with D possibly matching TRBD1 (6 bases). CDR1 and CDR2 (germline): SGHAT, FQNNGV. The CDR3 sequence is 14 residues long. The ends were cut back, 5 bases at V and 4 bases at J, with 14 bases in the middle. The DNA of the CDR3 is TGTGCCAGCAGCCCCGGGGGGCGCCGCTATGGCTACACCTTC. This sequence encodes CASSPGGRRYGYTF.

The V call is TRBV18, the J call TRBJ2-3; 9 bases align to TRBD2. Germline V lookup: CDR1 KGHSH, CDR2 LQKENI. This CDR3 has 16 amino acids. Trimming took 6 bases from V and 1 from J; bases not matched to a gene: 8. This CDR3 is CASSRPASGGTDTQYF. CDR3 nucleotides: TGTGCCAGCTCTCGCCCAGCTAGCGGGGGCACAGATACGCAGTATTTT.

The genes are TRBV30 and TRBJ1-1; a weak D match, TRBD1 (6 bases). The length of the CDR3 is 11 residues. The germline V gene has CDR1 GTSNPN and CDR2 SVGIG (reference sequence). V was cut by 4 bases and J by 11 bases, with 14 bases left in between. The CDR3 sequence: CAWIQGGYAFF. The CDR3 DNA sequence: TGTGCCTGGATACAGGGCGGGTACGCTTTCTTT.

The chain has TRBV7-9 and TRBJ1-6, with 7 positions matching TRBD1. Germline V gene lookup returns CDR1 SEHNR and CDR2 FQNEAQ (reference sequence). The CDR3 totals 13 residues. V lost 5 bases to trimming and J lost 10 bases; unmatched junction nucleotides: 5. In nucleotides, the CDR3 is TGTGCCAGCAGCCAGGGGGTTCCCTCACCCCTCCACTTT. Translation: CASSQGVPSPLHF.

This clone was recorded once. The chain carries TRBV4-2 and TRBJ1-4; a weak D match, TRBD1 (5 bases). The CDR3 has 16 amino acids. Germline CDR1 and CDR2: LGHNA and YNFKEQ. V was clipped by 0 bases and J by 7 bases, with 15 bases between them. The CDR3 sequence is CASSQEGPGGGEKLFF. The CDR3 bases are TGTGCCAGCAGCCAAGAAGGTCCCGGGGGTGGTGAAAAACTGTTTTTT.

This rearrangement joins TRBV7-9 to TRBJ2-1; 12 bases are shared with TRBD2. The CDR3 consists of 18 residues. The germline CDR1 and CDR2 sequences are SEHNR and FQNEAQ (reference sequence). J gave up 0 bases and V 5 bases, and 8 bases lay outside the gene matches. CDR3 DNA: TGTGCCAGCAGCACCGGGACTAGCGGGCGAAACTCCTACAATGAGCAGTTCTTC. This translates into CASSTGTSGRNSYNEQFF.

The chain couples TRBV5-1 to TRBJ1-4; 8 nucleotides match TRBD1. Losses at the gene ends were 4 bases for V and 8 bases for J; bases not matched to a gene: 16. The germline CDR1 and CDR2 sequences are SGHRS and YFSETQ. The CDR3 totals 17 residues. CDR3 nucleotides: TGCGCCAGCAGCCCCATATCGGGGGACAGGAGTAACGAAAAACTGTTTTTT. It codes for CASSPISGDRSNEKLFF.

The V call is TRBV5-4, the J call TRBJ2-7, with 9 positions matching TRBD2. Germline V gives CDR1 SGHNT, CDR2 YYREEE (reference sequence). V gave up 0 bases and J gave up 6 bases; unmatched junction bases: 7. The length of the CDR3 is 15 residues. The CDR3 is CASSLGSGGLGEQYF. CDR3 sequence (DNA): TGTGCCAGCAGCTTGGGTAGCGGGGGACTAGGCGAGCAGTACTTC.

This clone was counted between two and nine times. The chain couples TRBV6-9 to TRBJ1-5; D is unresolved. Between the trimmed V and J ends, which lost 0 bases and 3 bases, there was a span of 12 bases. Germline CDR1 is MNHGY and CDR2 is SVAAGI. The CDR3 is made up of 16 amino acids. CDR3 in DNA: TGTGCCAGCAGTTATTCGGTCGGTAGAGTCAATCAGCCCCAGCATTTT. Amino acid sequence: CASSYSVGRVNQPQHF.

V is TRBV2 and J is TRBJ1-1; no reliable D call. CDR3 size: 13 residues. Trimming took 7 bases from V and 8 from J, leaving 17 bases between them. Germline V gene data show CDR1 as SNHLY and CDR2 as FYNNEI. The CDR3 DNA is TGTGCCAGCAACAAATGGGCACCGACCGAAGCTTTCTTT. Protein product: CASNKWAPTEAFF.